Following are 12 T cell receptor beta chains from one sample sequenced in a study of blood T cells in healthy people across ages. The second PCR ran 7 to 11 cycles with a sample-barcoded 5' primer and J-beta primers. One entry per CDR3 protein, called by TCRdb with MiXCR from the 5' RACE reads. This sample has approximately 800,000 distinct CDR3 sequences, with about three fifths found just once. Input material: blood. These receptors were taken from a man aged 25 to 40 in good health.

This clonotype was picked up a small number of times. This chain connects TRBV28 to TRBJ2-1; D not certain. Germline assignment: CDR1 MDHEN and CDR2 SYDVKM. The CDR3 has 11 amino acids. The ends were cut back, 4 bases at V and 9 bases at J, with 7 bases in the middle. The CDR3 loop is CASSSRREQFF. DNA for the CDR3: TGTGCCAGCAGTTCGCGACGTGAGCAGTTCTTC. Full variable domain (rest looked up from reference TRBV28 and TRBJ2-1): DVKVTQSSRYLVKRTGEKVFLECVQDMDHENMFWYRQDPGLGLRLIYFSYDVKMKEKGDIPEGYSVSREKKERFSLILESASTNQTSMYLCASSSRREQFFGPGTRLTVL.

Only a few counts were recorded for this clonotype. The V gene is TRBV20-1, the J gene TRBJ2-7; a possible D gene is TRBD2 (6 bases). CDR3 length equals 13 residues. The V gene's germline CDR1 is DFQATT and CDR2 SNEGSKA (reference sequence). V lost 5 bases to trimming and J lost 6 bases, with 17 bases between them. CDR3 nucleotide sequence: TGCAGTGCTCGGGGCGGGGCTAGCCGCGAGCAGTACTTC. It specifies CSARGGASREQYF.

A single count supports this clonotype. DNA of the CDR3: TGCGCCAGCAGCAACGACCAGAAAATGGGCGAGCAGTACTTC. Protein sequence: CASSNDQKMGEQYF. The J gene is TRBJ2-5, the V gene TRBV5-1; no reliable D call. The J call may be mistaken, given a closer DNA end match to TRBJ2-7. This CDR3 comprises 14 residues. The germline V gene encodes CDR1 SGHRS and CDR2 YFSETQ.

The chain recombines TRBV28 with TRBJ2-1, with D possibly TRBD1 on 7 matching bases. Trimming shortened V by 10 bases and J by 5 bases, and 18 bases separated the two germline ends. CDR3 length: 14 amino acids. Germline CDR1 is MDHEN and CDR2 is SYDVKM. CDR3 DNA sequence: TGTGCCACCCTGGAGGGGGCTTATAACAATGAGCAGTTCTTC. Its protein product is CATLEGAYNNEQFF.

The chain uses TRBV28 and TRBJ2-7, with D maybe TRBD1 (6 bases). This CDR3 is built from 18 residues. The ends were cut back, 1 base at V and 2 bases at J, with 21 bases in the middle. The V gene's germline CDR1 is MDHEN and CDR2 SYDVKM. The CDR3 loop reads CASSLSVRDTQNTYEQYF. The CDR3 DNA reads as TGTGCCAGCAGTTTATCGGTCCGGGACACACAAAACACCTACGAGCAGTACTTC.

The CDR3 sequence: CASSPMTGNYGYTF. The CDR3 region has the DNA TGTGCCAGCAGCCCGATGACAGGGAACTATGGCTACACCTTC. This rearrangement joins TRBV7-8 to TRBJ1-2; 7 bases are shared with TRBD1. CDR3 length: 14 residues. The V gene end was trimmed by 5 bases and the J gene end by 2 bases; junction bases not matched to a gene: 5. Germline lookup yields CDR1 SGHVS and CDR2 FQNEAQ.

The CDR3 reads CSANDSDYEQYF. CDR3 bases: TGCAGTGCTAATGACTCCGACTACGAGCAGTACTTC. This sequence joins TRBV20-1 and TRBJ2-1; no reliable D call. TRBJ2-7 explains the end of the DNA better; the J call may be wrong. The CDR3 runs to 12 residues. The germline V gene has CDR1 DFQATT and CDR2 SNEGSKA (reference sequence).

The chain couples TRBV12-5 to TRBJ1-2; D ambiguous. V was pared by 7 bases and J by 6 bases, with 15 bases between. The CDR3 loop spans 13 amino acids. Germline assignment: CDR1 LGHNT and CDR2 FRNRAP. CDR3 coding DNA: TGTGCTAGTGCCTCCGCCGGACTTAATGGCTACACCTTC. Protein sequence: CASASAGLNGYTF.

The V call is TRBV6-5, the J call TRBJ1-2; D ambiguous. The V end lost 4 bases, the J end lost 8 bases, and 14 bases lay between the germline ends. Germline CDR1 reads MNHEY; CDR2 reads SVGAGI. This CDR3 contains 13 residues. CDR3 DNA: TGTGCCAGCAGTTTCGATGTGAGGAAAGGCTACACCTTC. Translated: CASSFDVRKGYTF.

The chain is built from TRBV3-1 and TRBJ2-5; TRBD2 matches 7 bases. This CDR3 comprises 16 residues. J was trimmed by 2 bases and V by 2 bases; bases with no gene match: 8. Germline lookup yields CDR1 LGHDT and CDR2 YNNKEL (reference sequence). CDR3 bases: TGTGCCAGCAGCCAAAAAACCGGGACTATACAAGAGACCCAGTACTTC. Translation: CASSQKTGTIQETQYF.

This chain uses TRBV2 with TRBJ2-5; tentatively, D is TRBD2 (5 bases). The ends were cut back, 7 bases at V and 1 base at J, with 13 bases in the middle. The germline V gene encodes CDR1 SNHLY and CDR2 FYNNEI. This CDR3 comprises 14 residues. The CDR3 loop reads CASIVLASQETQYF. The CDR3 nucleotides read TGTGCCAGCATAGTGCTAGCCAGCCAAGAGACCCAGTACTTC. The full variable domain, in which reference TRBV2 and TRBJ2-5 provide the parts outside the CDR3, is EPEVTQTPSHQVTQMGQEVILRCVPISNHLYFYWYRQILGQKVEFLVSFYNNEISEKSEIFDDQFSVERPDGSNFTLKIRSTKLEDSAMYFCASIVLASQETQYFGPGTRLLVL.

CDR3 loop: CSARSRSGQGPYEQFF. The CDR3 region has the DNA TGCAGTGCTAGATCCCGTTCGGGACAGGGTCCCTATGAGCAGTTCTTC. The rearrangement uses TRBV20-1 and TRBJ2-1; TRBD1 agrees at 9 bases. Germline values: CDR1 DFQATT, CDR2 SNEGSKA (reference sequence). The CDR3 has 16 residues. J lost 8 bases, V lost 2 bases, and 13 bases had no gene match.